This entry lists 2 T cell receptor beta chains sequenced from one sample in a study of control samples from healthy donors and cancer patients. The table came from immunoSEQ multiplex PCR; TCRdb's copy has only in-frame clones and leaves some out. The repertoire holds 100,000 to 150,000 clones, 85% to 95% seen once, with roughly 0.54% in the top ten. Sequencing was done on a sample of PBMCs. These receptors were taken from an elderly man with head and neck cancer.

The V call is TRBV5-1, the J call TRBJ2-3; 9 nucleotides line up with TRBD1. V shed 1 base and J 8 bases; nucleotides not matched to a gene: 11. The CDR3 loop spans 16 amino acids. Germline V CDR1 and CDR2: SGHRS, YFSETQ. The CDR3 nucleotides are TGCGCCAGCAGCTTGACAGGACAGGGGCCCCAGAGTACGCAGTATTTT. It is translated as CASSLTGQGPQSTQYF.

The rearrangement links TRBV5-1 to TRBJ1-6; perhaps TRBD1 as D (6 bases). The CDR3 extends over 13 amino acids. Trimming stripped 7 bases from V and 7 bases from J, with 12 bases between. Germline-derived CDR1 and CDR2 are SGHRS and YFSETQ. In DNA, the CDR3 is TGCGCCAGCGCAGGGGATTTAAATTCACCCCTCCACTTT. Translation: CASAGDLNSPLHF. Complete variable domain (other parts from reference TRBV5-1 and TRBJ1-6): KAGVTQTPRYLIKTRGQQVTLSCSPISGHRSVSWYQQTPGQGLQFLFEYFSETQRNKGNFPGRFSGRQFSNSRSEMNVSTLELGDSALYLCASAGDLNSPLHFGNGTRLTVT.